Listed here are 22 T cell receptor beta chains from one sample, sequenced in a study of a mutant IDH1 vaccine in newly diagnosed glioma. Here immunoSEQ multiplex PCR was the method, and the copy in TCRdb shows in-frame clones only, minus some. The table shows about 25,000 clones, with 65% to 80% occurring only once. These receptors are not linked to any known antigen. Time point described: week 5, during vaccination. One vaccine dose held 300 ug of mutant IDH1 20-mer peptide and came with topical imiquimod. The sequences come from PBMCs, collected from a glioma patient whose treatment included an IDH1 peptide vaccine. The source of these receptors is a man between 40 and 49 years old with glioma.

The chain links TRBV5-8 to TRBJ2-7; perhaps TRBD1 as D (6 bases). Germline loops: CDR1 SGHTS, CDR2 YDEGEE. This CDR3 has 12 amino acids. Between the trimmed V and J ends, which lost 6 bases and 3 bases, there was a span of 10 bases. The chain's CDR3 is CASTLTGYEQYV. The CDR3 DNA is TGTGCCAGCACTCTGACAGGCTACGAGCAGTACGTC.

The CDR3 nucleotides are TGTGCCAGCAGTGAATCTACGGGCGGGGCGGAGACCCAGTACTTC. Its translation is CASSESTGGAETQYF. This rearrangement joins TRBV6-1 to TRBJ2-5, with D maybe TRBD2 (6 bases). Germline lookup yields CDR1 MNHNS and CDR2 SASEGT. Trimming cost V 2 bases and J 5 bases, with 15 bases left between them. CDR3 length: 15 residues.

CDR3 coding DNA: TGTGCCAGCTCTGGAGCGCCCTACGAGCAGTACGTC. It encodes CASSGAPYEQYV. The chain links TRBV6-6 to TRBJ2-7, with D uncertain. Germline V lookup: CDR1 MNHNY, CDR2 SVGAGI (reference sequence). The CDR3 runs 12 residues. Trimming cost V 8 bases and J 2 bases, with 10 bases left between them.

This clone was observed a single time. The V call is TRBV15, the J call TRBJ1-1; tentative D call: TRBD1 (6 bases). CDR3 size: 15 residues. Trimming removed 0 bases from V and 5 bases from J, with 13 bases in between. CDR1 is LNHNV and CDR2 is YYDKDF in the germline V gene (reference sequence). The CDR3 here is CATSRDRGGGTEAFF. CDR3 sequence (DNA): TGTGCCACCAGCAGAGATCGTGGGGGCGGGACTGAAGCTTTCTTT.

The chain uses TRBV6-5 and TRBJ1-5, with TRBD1 matching 7 bases. The CDR3 runs 14 residues. Trimming took 4 bases from V and 6 from J; bases not matched to a gene: 6. Germline V lookup: CDR1 MNHEY, CDR2 SVGAGI. The CDR3 DNA sequence: TGTGCCAGCAGTTTAGGTCAGGGGGTTCAGCCCCAGCATTTT. Translated, it gives CASSLGQGVQPQHF.

The table lists this clone with a count of one. This rearrangement joins TRBV27 to TRBJ2-1; TRBD2 aligns across 9 bases. This CDR3 is built from 15 residues. V lost 5 bases and J lost 6; bases outside the gene matches: 8. CDR1 and CDR2 from the germline V gene are MNHEY and SMNVEV (reference sequence). The CDR3 bases are TGTGCCAGCAGTGTGACCGGGACTAGCCCCAATGAGCAGTTCTTC. This codes for CASSVTGTSPNEQFF.

This clone came up a few times. V and J are TRBV29-1 and TRBJ2-2, with unresolved D. Germline values: CDR1 SQVTM, CDR2 ANQGSEA. Trimming pared 7 bases from V and 2 bases from J, leaving 14 bases between. CDR3 length: 14 residues. The CDR3 sequence is CSAERRSNTGELFF. CDR3 in DNA: TGCAGCGCCGAACGGCGGAGTAACACCGGGGAGCTGTTTTTT.

The rearrangement joins TRBV5-1 to TRBJ1-4; 7 bases agree with TRBD1. CDR3 size: 16 residues. The J segment lost 7 bases and the V segment lost 0 bases, leaving 9 bases of the junction unmatched. Germline CDR1 is SGHRS and CDR2 is YFSETQ. CDR3 loop: CASSLGGLGQLEKLFF. The CDR3 DNA follows: TGCGCCAGCAGCTTGGGGGGTTTGGGACAGCTTGAAAAACTGTTTTTT.

The rearrangement uses TRBV11-3 and TRBJ2-4; tentatively, D is TRBD1 or TRBD2 (5 bases each). The CDR3 runs to 13 residues. In germline, CDR1 is SGHNT, CDR2 YENEEA. V lost 3 bases, J lost 6 bases, and 9 bases lay in between. CDR3 nucleotide sequence: TGTGCCAGCAGCTTTAGGGACGTAAACATTCAGTACTTC. Translated, it gives CASSFRDVNIQYF.

The rearrangement joins TRBV4-3 to TRBJ2-2, with 8 bases lining up with TRBD2. The CDR3 is 17 residues long. Germline CDR1 is LGHNA and CDR2 is YSLEER. Germline trimming cut 0 bases from V and 0 bases from J; bases unmatched to any gene: 3. The CDR3 DNA reads TGCGCCAGCAGCCAAGATCTAGCGGGCGCGAACACCGGGGAGCTGTTTTTT. Translating gives CASSQDLAGANTGELFF.

V is TRBV30 and J is TRBJ1-2; D unresolved. CDR1 is GTSNPN, CDR2 SVGIG, per germline (reference sequence). The CDR3 is 13 amino acids. V was cut by 2 bases and J by 1 base, with 8 bases left in between. This chain's CDR3 is CAWSLGINYGYTF. CDR3 DNA sequence: TGTGCCTGGAGTCTCGGGATTAACTATGGCTACACCTTC.

The chain is built from TRBV2 and TRBJ2-3; TRBD2 aligns across 10 bases. Per germline, CDR1 SNHLY and CDR2 FYNNEI. This CDR3 has 17 residues. Germline trimming cut 10 bases from V and 1 base from J; bases unmatched to any gene: 14. In nucleotides, the CDR3 is TGTGCCATCTCCTTAGTAGCGGGAGGTTTCGGCACAGATACGCAGTATTTT. Translated, it gives CAISLVAGGFGTDTQYF.

The chain carries TRBV30 and TRBJ2-7; D gene unclear. Trimming left V 1 base short and J 3 bases short, with 10 bases between. The CDR3 is made up of 13 amino acids. CDR1 is GTSNPN, CDR2 SVGIG, per germline (reference sequence). The CDR3 bases are TGTGCCTGGAGTGAGGGCATTTACTACGAGCAGTACGTC. As protein: CAWSEGIYYEQYV.

This clone occurred a few times. The chain carries TRBV6-4 and TRBJ2-1; TRBD2 matches at 8 bases. This CDR3 is 14 amino acids long. Germline assignment: CDR1 MRHNA and CDR2 SNTAGT. V lost 3 bases, J lost 10 bases, and 8 bases stayed unmatched. The CDR3 spells CASSEDPAGGEQFF. The DNA of the CDR3 is TGTGCCAGCAGTGAAGACCCTGCGGGGGGCGAGCAGTTCTTC.

The chain employs TRBV29-1 and TRBJ2-5; TRBD1 agrees at 7 bases. There are 13 residues in the CDR3. V dropped 1 base and J dropped 5; count of bases not matched to a gene: 4. CDR1 SQVTM and CDR2 ANQGSEA come from the germline V gene. The CDR3 DNA reads TGCAGCGTTGAAGTTCTAGGGGGCGAGACCCAGTACTTC. Translating gives CSVEVLGGETQYF.

As DNA, the CDR3 is TGTGCCAGCAGACGGACTAGCGGGGCCATCTACAATGAGCAGTTCTTC. Protein product: CASRRTSGAIYNEQFF. This chain joins TRBV7-2 and TRBJ2-1, with 12 bases aligning to TRBD2. V was pared by 6 bases and J by 3 bases, with 6 bases of the junction left unmatched. This CDR3 region has 16 residues. Germline V CDR1 and CDR2: SGHTA, FQGNSA. The full variable domain, rest sourced from reference TRBV7-2 and TRBJ2-1, is GAGVSQSPSNKVTEKGKDVELRCDPISGHTALYWYRQSLGQGLEFLIYFQGNSAPDKSGLPSDRFSAERTGGSVSTLTIQRTQQEDSAVYLCASRRTSGAIYNEQFFGPGTRLTVL.

This chain links TRBV19 with TRBJ2-5; 8 bases align to TRBD2. V lost 7 bases and J lost 2; bases outside the gene matches: 12. The germline V gene encodes CDR1 LNHDA and CDR2 SQIVND (reference sequence). The CDR3 contains 16 residues. The CDR3 here is CASTQSSGSYQETQYF. The CDR3 coding sequence is TGTGCCAGTACCCAGTCGAGCGGGAGTTATCAAGAGACCCAGTACTTC.

This clone has just a few counts. The J gene is TRBJ2-1, the V gene TRBV6-4, with TRBD2 matching over 8 bases. This CDR3 is 14 amino acids long. Trimming removed 3 bases from V and 7 bases from J; junction bases left unmatched: 5. From germline, CDR1 is MRHNA and CDR2 SNTAGT. The CDR3 nucleotides read TGTGCCAGCAGTGAGGCGGGGGGCCAGAATGAGCAGTTCTTC. It encodes CASSEAGGQNEQFF.

There are a few counts of this clone. The chain combines TRBV6-5 with TRBJ1-5, with unresolved D. This CDR3 spans 13 amino acids. Trimming shortened V by 2 bases and J by 7 bases, and 9 bases separated the two germline ends. In germline, CDR1 is MNHEY, CDR2 SVGAGI. CDR3 DNA: TGTGCCAGCAGTTACGGTTACGGACAGCCCCAGCATTTT. Amino acid sequence: CASSYGYGQPQHF.

The genes are TRBV7-9 and TRBJ2-7; either TRBD1 or TRBD2 may supply D (5 bases each). The length of the CDR3 is 13 residues. CDR1 SEHNR and CDR2 FQNEAQ come from the germline V gene (reference sequence). V was clipped by 5 bases and J by 3 bases, with 11 bases between them. In DNA form, the CDR3 reads TGTGCCAGCAGCCCCGGGGCTGACTACGAGCAGTACGTC. Protein product: CASSPGADYEQYV.

The rearrangement joins TRBV6-4 to TRBJ2-2, with D maybe TRBD2 (6 bases). Germline CDR1 reads MRHNA; CDR2 reads SNTAGT. This CDR3 region has 13 residues. Trimming took off 5 bases at V and 4 bases at J, with 8 bases between the two ends. The chain's CDR3 is CASSLTSTGELFF. CDR3 DNA sequence: TGTGCCAGCAGTTTGACTAGCACCGGGGAGCTGTTTTTT.

The rearrangement links TRBV5-1 to TRBJ2-7; D assignment may be TRBD1 or TRBD2 (5 bases each). The CDR3 is 15 amino acids. In germline, CDR1 is SGHRS, CDR2 YFSETQ. V lost 1 base and J lost 7, with 18 bases in between. CDR3 amino acids: CASSLSPFGGTEQYF. The DNA for the CDR3 is TGCGCCAGCAGCTTGTCTCCTTTTGGTGGGACGGAGCAGTACTTC.